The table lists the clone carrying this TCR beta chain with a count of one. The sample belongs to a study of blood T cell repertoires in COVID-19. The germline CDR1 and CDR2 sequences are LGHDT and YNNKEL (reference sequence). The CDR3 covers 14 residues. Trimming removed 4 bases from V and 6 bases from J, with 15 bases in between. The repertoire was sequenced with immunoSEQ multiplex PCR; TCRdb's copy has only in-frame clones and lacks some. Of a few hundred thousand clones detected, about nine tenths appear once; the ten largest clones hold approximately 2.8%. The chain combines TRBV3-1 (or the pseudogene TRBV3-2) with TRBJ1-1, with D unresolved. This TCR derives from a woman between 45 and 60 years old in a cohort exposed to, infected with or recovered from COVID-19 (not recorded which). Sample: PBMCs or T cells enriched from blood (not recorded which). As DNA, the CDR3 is TGTGCCAGCAGCCGCGCCGGCGGCGGCTCTGAAGCTTTCTTT. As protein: CASSRAGGGSEAFF.